A selection of T cell receptor beta chains follows, all from one sample in a study of T cell repertoires in aging, cancer and after chemotherapy. Using its own MiXCR run on the multiplex PCR reads, TCRdb lists one record per CDR3 protein. Among approximately 20,000 distinct CDR3 sequences listed, 30% to 45% were seen once. What was sequenced was blood. The receptors shown here come from a human donor with a solid tumor. Both conserved end residues are part of each CDR3. The D gene is left open where the match is weak. Not every row has a clone size; where given, it reads once, few, many or a size class.

CDR3aa: CAWSVEGRTYNEQFF
CDR3nt: TGTGCCTGGAGTGTCGAGGGTAGGACTTACAATGAGCAGTTCTTC
d_gene: NA
len: 15
v_gene: TRBV30
j_gene: TRBJ2-1
abundance: NA

CDR3aa: CASSIGQVSYNEQFF
CDR3nt: TGCGCCAGCAGCATAGGACAGGTTTCCTACAATGAGCAGTTCTTC
d_gene: TRBD1
len: 15
v_gene: TRBV5-1
j_gene: TRBJ2-1
abundance: once

CDR3aa: CASSLSGQGGTEAFF
CDR3nt: TGTGCCAGTAGCCTTTCCGGACAGGGCGGCACTGAAGCTTTCTTT
d_gene: TRBD1
len: 15
v_gene: TRBV19
j_gene: TRBJ1-1
abundance: NA

CDR3aa: CATSEANGEKLFF
CDR3nt: TGTGCCACCAGTGAAGCGAACGGTGAAAAACTGTTTTTT
d_gene: NA
len: 13
v_gene: TRBV24-1
j_gene: TRBJ1-4
abundance: NA

CDR3aa: CASSRGNNSPLHF
CDR3nt: TGTGCCAGTAGCAGGGGCAATAATTCACCCCTCCACTTT
d_gene: NA
len: 13
v_gene: TRBV19
j_gene: TRBJ1-6
abundance: NA

CDR3aa: CASSIGDYGYTF
CDR3nt: TGTGCCAGTAGTATCGGGGACTATGGCTACACCTTC
d_gene: NA
len: 12
v_gene: TRBV19
j_gene: TRBJ1-2
abundance: NA

CDR3aa: CAIGGSSQTFMGNTIYF
CDR3nt: TGTGCCATCGGTGGCTCCTCACAAACCTTCATGGGAAACACCATATATTTT
d_gene: NA
len: 17
v_gene: TRBV10-3
j_gene: TRBJ1-3
abundance: NA

CDR3aa: CASSLTSGGAYEQYF
CDR3nt: TGTGCCAGCAGCTTGACTAGCGGGGGGGCCTACGAGCAGTACTTC
d_gene: TRBD2
len: 15
v_gene: TRBV7-2
j_gene: TRBJ2-7
abundance: NA

CDR3aa: CASSYGDSSYNEQFF
CDR3nt: TGTGCCAGCAGTTACGGGGACAGTTCCTACAATGAGCAGTTCTTC
d_gene: TRBD1
len: 15
v_gene: TRBV6-5
j_gene: TRBJ2-1
abundance: NA

CDR3aa: CAWSTGTGISYEQYF
CDR3nt: TGTGCCTGGAGTACCGGGACAGGGATCTCCTACGAGCAGTACTTC
d_gene: TRBD1
len: 15
v_gene: TRBV30
j_gene: TRBJ2-7
abundance: NA

CDR3aa: CASTSGASYNSPLHF
CDR3nt: TGTGCCAGTACTTCTGGCGCATCCTATAATTCACCCCTCCACTTT
d_gene: NA
len: 15
v_gene: TRBV19
j_gene: TRBJ1-6
abundance: NA

CDR3aa: CASSLTGQGSGANVLTF
CDR3nt: TGTGCCAGCAGTCTAACGGGACAGGGCTCGGGGGCCAACGTCCTGACTTTC
d_gene: TRBD1
len: 17
v_gene: TRBV6-5
j_gene: TRBJ2-6
abundance: few

CDR3aa: CASSTKGGGNQPQHF
CDR3nt: TGTGCCAGTAGTACAAAAGGGGGGGGCAATCAGCCCCAGCATTTT
d_gene: NA
len: 15
v_gene: TRBV19
j_gene: TRBJ1-5
abundance: NA

CDR3aa: CADGKRAYNEQFF
CDR3nt: TGTGCCGACGGGAAGCGGGCCTACAATGAGCAGTTCTTC
d_gene: NA
len: 13
v_gene: TRBV12-3/TRBV12-4
j_gene: TRBJ2-1
abundance: few

CDR3aa: CASTLTSGSYNEQFF
CDR3nt: TGTGCCAGTACTCTAACTAGCGGCTCCTACAATGAGCAGTTCTTC
d_gene: TRBD2
len: 15
v_gene: TRBV19
j_gene: TRBJ2-1
abundance: NA

CDR3aa: CASRLDRSNQPQHF
CDR3nt: TGTGCCTCCCGCCTGGACAGAAGCAATCAGCCCCAGCATTTT
d_gene: NA
len: 14
v_gene: TRBV6-1
j_gene: TRBJ1-5
abundance: few

CDR3aa: CASSLSGTYNEQFF
CDR3nt: TGTGCCAGCAGCCTTAGCGGGACCTACAATGAGCAGTTCTTC
d_gene: TRBD2
len: 14
v_gene: TRBV6-5
j_gene: TRBJ2-1
abundance: NA

CDR3aa: CASSPRRGGLNEQFF
CDR3nt: TGTGCCAGCAGCCCCCGTAGGGGGGGGCTCAATGAGCAGTTCTTC
d_gene: NA
len: 15
v_gene: TRBV13
j_gene: TRBJ2-1
abundance: NA

CDR3aa: CASSYAGTGQEAFF
CDR3nt: TGTGCCAGCAGTTATGCTGGGACAGGGCAAGAAGCTTTCTTT
d_gene: TRBD1
len: 14
v_gene: TRBV6-6
j_gene: TRBJ1-1
abundance: NA